The TCR beta chain described here comes from a study of metastatic and nonmetastatic thyroid tumors. Each patient went into thyroid surgery without having received any treatment. TCRdb re-analyzed the PCR reads through MiXCR. Of approximately 5,400 clones in the sample, around 35% were seen once. The source of this sequence is a female donor with papillary thyroid cancer or a benign thyroid nodule (not recorded which). Some clones in this sample may be carry-over from other donors' samples. The sequenced sample was adjacent normal tissue.

CDR3 loop: CAVLATNEKLFF. As DNA, the CDR3 is TGTGCCGTGCTGGCGACTAATGAAAAACTGTTTTTT. The V and J genes are TRBV6-5 and TRBJ1-4, with D unclear. Trimming shortened V by 11 bases and J by 2 bases, and 9 bases separated the two germline ends. The CDR3 runs 12 residues. The germline gives CDR1 MNHEY, CDR2 SVGAGI.